This is a list of T cell receptor beta chains from one sample in a study of shared clonotypes between healthy human individuals. Clones were read by immunoSEQ multiplex PCR, and TCRdb kept only the in-frame ones, dropping some. The repertoire has about 1.5 million clones, 96% of them found once; the top ten carry approximately 1.1%. The sequencing sample was made of naive CD4+ T cells sorted from blood. The source is a man under 40 in good health. Both conserved end residues are part of each CDR3.

j_call: TRBJ2-7; v_call: TRBV9; cdr3_aa: CASSARPGSYEQYF
j_call: TRBJ2-1; v_call: TRBV6-6; cdr3_aa: CASSPLRESSYNEQFF
j_call: TRBJ1-3; v_call: TRBV30; cdr3_aa: CAWSRAGTDLGNTIYF
j_call: TRBJ1-1; v_call: TRBV19; cdr3_aa: CASSIVAGLVMNTEAFF
j_call: TRBJ2-7; v_call: TRBV4-1; cdr3_aa: CASSQEKLAGVYEQYF
j_call: TRBJ1-3; v_call: TRBV11-3; cdr3_aa: CASSPGGRNSGNTIYF
j_call: TRBJ1-2; v_call: TRBV5-5; cdr3_aa: CASSTSGQGNYGYTF
j_call: TRBJ1-1; v_call: TRBV28; cdr3_aa: CASSSAYRGLEAFF
j_call: TRBJ1-1; v_call: TRBV2; cdr3_aa: CATIRAVNTEAFF
j_call: TRBJ1-4; v_call: TRBV7-9; cdr3_aa: CASSSRGITNEKLFF
j_call: TRBJ1-1; v_call: TRBV9; cdr3_aa: CASSPLTGTGMYAFF
j_call: TRBJ1-4; v_call: TRBV11-2; cdr3_aa: CASSLGAGLTTNEKLFF
j_call: TRBJ2-7; v_call: TRBV5-1; cdr3_aa: CASSLGTSGSYEQYF
j_call: TRBJ2-7; v_call: TRBV7-2; cdr3_aa: CASSPAPRVVYEQYF
j_call: TRBJ2-4; v_call: TRBV7-2; cdr3_aa: CASSSSGTAKNIQYF
j_call: TRBJ1-2; v_call: TRBV28; cdr3_aa: CASRPKDRELYGYTF
j_call: TRBJ1-1; v_call: TRBV19; cdr3_aa: CASSPLKARIMNTEAFF
j_call: TRBJ2-5; v_call: TRBV5-1; cdr3_aa: CASNFPGETQYF
j_call: TRBJ2-1; v_call: TRBV5-6; cdr3_aa: CASSLLGESSYNEQFF
j_call: TRBJ2-6; v_call: TRBV5-1; cdr3_aa: CASSLTGTGANVLTF
j_call: TRBJ2-7; v_call: TRBV14; cdr3_aa: CASSRGRPPFPYEQYF
j_call: TRBJ1-4; v_call: TRBV18; cdr3_aa: CASSPPRGAEKLFF
j_call: TRBJ2-3; v_call: TRBV9; cdr3_aa: CASSEGTSHTDTQYF
j_call: TRBJ2-6; v_call: TRBV7-2; cdr3_aa: CASSRVKRDSDSGANVLTF
j_call: TRBJ2-2; v_call: TRBV19; cdr3_aa: CASRRVAGELFF
j_call: TRBJ2-7; v_call: TRBV5-4; cdr3_aa: CASSLDRTYEQYF
j_call: TRBJ2-2; v_call: TRBV28; cdr3_aa: CASSLIVGHGRGLAGVVTGELFF